The rows below give T cell receptor beta chains drawn from one sample of a study of shared clonotypes between healthy human individuals. Method: immunoSEQ multiplex PCR; TCRdb's copy keeps in-frame clones and lacks some. The sample lists around 1.6 million clones; under 99% were seen once. Source material: naive CD4+ T cells sorted from blood. Source of these receptors: a man aged 30-40 years in good health. Both conserved end residues are part of each CDR3. The D gene is left open where the match is weak. A row's size may be missing; if present it is once, few, many or a size class.

v_call: TRBV18; clone_size: NA; j_call: TRBJ1-1; d_call: TRBD1; cdr3_nt: TGTGCCAGCTCACGCCCGGGACAGGGTAACGAAGCTTTCTTT; cdr3_aa: CASSRPGQGNEAFF
v_call: TRBV9; clone_size: NA; j_call: TRBJ1-3; d_call: TRBD1; cdr3_nt: TGTGCCAGCAGCGCGGACAGGGGCGGACTACGAAACACCATATATTTT; cdr3_aa: CASSADRGGLRNTIYF
v_call: TRBV15; clone_size: NA; j_call: TRBJ1-3; d_call: NA; cdr3_nt: TGTGCCACCAGCCGCGGGGCGGGGCGAGGAGGAAACACCATATATTTT; cdr3_aa: CATSRGAGRGGNTIYF
v_call: TRBV10-2; clone_size: NA; j_call: TRBJ2-5; d_call: TRBD1; cdr3_nt: TGCGCCAGCAGTGACTTCCGGACAGGGGCTAACCAAGAGACCCAGTACTTC; cdr3_aa: CASSDFRTGANQETQYF
v_call: TRBV5-8; clone_size: NA; j_call: TRBJ2-1; d_call: TRBD1; cdr3_nt: TGTGCCAGCAGCGTGCCGGGACAGTACAATGAGCAGTTCTTC; cdr3_aa: CASSVPGQYNEQFF
v_call: TRBV5-1; clone_size: NA; j_call: TRBJ2-3; d_call: TRBD2; cdr3_nt: TGCGCCAGCAGCTTGGCCTTAGCGGGAGCGGGAGATACGCAGTATTTT; cdr3_aa: CASSLALAGAGDTQYF
v_call: TRBV4-2; clone_size: NA; j_call: TRBJ1-1; d_call: NA; cdr3_nt: TGTGCCAGCAGCCCCCGGACTATGAACACTGAAGCTTTCTTT; cdr3_aa: CASSPRTMNTEAFF
v_call: TRBV5-1; clone_size: NA; j_call: TRBJ2-7; d_call: NA; cdr3_nt: TGCGCCAGCAGCTTGGATGGACAGCGATACTACGAGCAGTACTTC; cdr3_aa: CASSLDGQRYYEQYF
v_call: TRBV27; clone_size: NA; j_call: TRBJ1-1; d_call: NA; cdr3_nt: TGTGCCAGCAGTTTCCAGGGAACCCGAGCTTTCTTT; cdr3_aa: CASSFQGTRAFF
v_call: TRBV10-1; clone_size: NA; j_call: TRBJ2-7; d_call: TRBD1; cdr3_nt: TGCGCCAGCAGTGACCCCGGGACAGGAACCTACGAGCAGTACTTC; cdr3_aa: CASSDPGTGTYEQYF
v_call: TRBV5-4; clone_size: NA; j_call: TRBJ2-7; d_call: TRBD2; cdr3_nt: TGTGCCAGCAGCCATCCGGGACTAGCGGGGAGCTCCTACGAGCAGTACTTC; cdr3_aa: CASSHPGLAGSSYEQYF
v_call: TRBV7-8; clone_size: NA; j_call: TRBJ2-7; d_call: TRBD2; cdr3_nt: TGTGCCAGCAGCTTAGTGTCTAGCGGGAAGATTGACGAGCAGTACTTC; cdr3_aa: CASSLVSSGKIDEQYF
v_call: TRBV7-7; clone_size: NA; j_call: TRBJ2-5; d_call: NA; cdr3_nt: TGTGCTAGCAGCTTAAAGGGGCCAGAGACCCAGTACTTC; cdr3_aa: CASSLKGPETQYF
v_call: TRBV10-3; clone_size: NA; j_call: TRBJ2-2; d_call: TRBD1; cdr3_nt: TGTGCCATCAGTCGACAGGGGGACACCGGGGAGCTGTTTTTT; cdr3_aa: CAISRQGDTGELFF
v_call: TRBV10-3; clone_size: NA; j_call: TRBJ2-7; d_call: TRBD1; cdr3_nt: TGTGCCACCAGCCCCGGACAGGGGGCCGGTCACGAGCAGTACTTC; cdr3_aa: CATSPGQGAGHEQYF
v_call: TRBV9; clone_size: once; j_call: TRBJ1-1; d_call: NA; cdr3_nt: TGTGCCAGCAGCGCACCCCAGTACGGCTCCCAGGCTTTCTTT; cdr3_aa: CASSAPQYGSQAFF
v_call: TRBV6-6; clone_size: NA; j_call: TRBJ2-1; d_call: TRBD2; cdr3_nt: TGTGCCAGCAGCCGCTCTCTAGCGGGAGGGAGCAATGAGCAGTTCTTC; cdr3_aa: CASSRSLAGGSNEQFF
v_call: TRBV5-4; clone_size: NA; j_call: TRBJ2-2; d_call: TRBD2; cdr3_nt: TGTGCCAGCGGACTAGCGGCAGTCGGGGAGCTGTTTTTT; cdr3_aa: CASGLAAVGELFF
v_call: TRBV2; clone_size: NA; j_call: TRBJ2-1; d_call: NA; cdr3_nt: TGTGCCAGCAGTTTACAGGGCCCAAACAATGAGCAGTTCTTC; cdr3_aa: CASSLQGPNNEQFF
v_call: TRBV5-1; clone_size: once; j_call: TRBJ2-7; d_call: TRBD2; cdr3_nt: TGCGCCAGCAGCTTAATTAGCGGGGCCTACGAGCAGTACTTC; cdr3_aa: CASSLISGAYEQYF
v_call: TRBV9; clone_size: NA; j_call: TRBJ2-2; d_call: NA; cdr3_nt: TGTGCCAGCAGCGTAGCAGGGGGGGACACCGGGGAGCTGTTTTTT; cdr3_aa: CASSVAGGDTGELFF
v_call: TRBV7-2; clone_size: NA; j_call: TRBJ2-7; d_call: NA; cdr3_nt: TGTGCCAGCAGCACCCGGCGGGAGCAGTACTTC; cdr3_aa: CASSTRREQYF
v_call: TRBV6-6; clone_size: NA; j_call: TRBJ1-2; d_call: TRBD1; cdr3_nt: TGTGTAGGGTGGACAGGGCATAACTATGGCTACACCTTC; cdr3_aa: CVGWTGHNYGYTF
v_call: TRBV9; clone_size: NA; j_call: TRBJ2-1; d_call: NA; cdr3_nt: TGTGCCAGCAGCCTAACCAGTAGCTCCTACAATGAGCAGTTCTTC; cdr3_aa: CASSLTSSSYNEQFF
v_call: TRBV7-9; clone_size: NA; j_call: TRBJ2-7; d_call: NA; cdr3_nt: TGTGCCAGCAGCTATGGCAGCTTATCCTACGAGCAGTACTTC; cdr3_aa: CASSYGSLSYEQYF
v_call: TRBV30; clone_size: NA; j_call: TRBJ2-5; d_call: NA; cdr3_nt: TGTGCCTGGAGTGTACGACAGCAAGAGACCCAGTACTTC; cdr3_aa: CAWSVRQQETQYF
v_call: TRBV11-2; clone_size: NA; j_call: TRBJ2-3; d_call: NA; cdr3_nt: TGTGCCAGCGCGTTTGGAGATACGCAGTATTTT; cdr3_aa: CASAFGDTQYF
v_call: TRBV7-8; clone_size: NA; j_call: TRBJ2-5; d_call: NA; cdr3_nt: NA; cdr3_aa: CASSLLSGPETQYF
v_call: TRBV9; clone_size: NA; j_call: TRBJ2-1; d_call: TRBD2; cdr3_nt: TGTGCCAGTAGCTGGCGGGAGTTTTACAATGAGCAGTTCTTC; cdr3_aa: CASSWREFYNEQFF
v_call: TRBV5-4; clone_size: NA; j_call: TRBJ2-5; d_call: NA; cdr3_nt: TGTGCCAGCAGCTTGAGCCAAGAGACCCAGTACTTC; cdr3_aa: CASSLSQETQYF
v_call: TRBV7-6; clone_size: once; j_call: TRBJ2-5; d_call: TRBD2; cdr3_nt: TGTGCCAGCAGCATCAGCGGGAGCCGTGAGACCCAGTACTTC; cdr3_aa: CASSISGSRETQYF
v_call: TRBV21-1; clone_size: NA; j_call: TRBJ2-1; d_call: NA; cdr3_nt: TGTGCCAGCAGCGAAGACAGCCCCACCAATGAGCAGTTCTTC; cdr3_aa: CASSEDSPTNEQFF
v_call: TRBV7-2; clone_size: NA; j_call: TRBJ2-1; d_call: NA; cdr3_nt: TGTGCCAGCAGCTTTGTGGGGACAACGTACAATGAGCAGTTCTTC; cdr3_aa: CASSFVGTTYNEQFF
v_call: TRBV19; clone_size: NA; j_call: TRBJ2-7; d_call: NA; cdr3_nt: TGTGCCAGTAGTATCTCGCCCGCTGTTGGCGAGCAGTACTTC; cdr3_aa: CASSISPAVGEQYF
v_call: TRBV6-5; clone_size: NA; j_call: TRBJ1-2; d_call: NA; cdr3_nt: TGTGCCAGCAGTTATCAAAGCGGGGGGGAAGGCTACACCTTC; cdr3_aa: CASSYQSGGEGYTF
v_call: TRBV7-2; clone_size: NA; j_call: TRBJ2-7; d_call: NA; cdr3_nt: TGTGCCAGCAGTCCCCGACGGGATTCCTACGAGCAGTACTTC; cdr3_aa: CASSPRRDSYEQYF